The 31 T cell receptor beta chains in this list originate from one sample, sequenced in a study of molecular identifiers for immune sequencing clone quantification. Using its own MiXCR run on the PCR reads, TCRdb lists one record per CDR3 protein. The repertoire consists of approximately 54,000 distinct CDR3 sequences, with roughly 24% occurring once and the leading ten covering about 2%. Sequencing was performed on naive CD8+ T cells from blood, with Jurkat cell RNA spiked in. As for subset: FACS-sorted CD8+CD4-CCR7+CD45RA+ naive T cells. Source of these receptors: a human donor in good health. Some libraries in this study had Jurkat cell RNA spiked in.

At least ten counts were recorded for this clonotype. The V call is TRBV7-6, the J call TRBJ1-1; D gene unclear. V was cut by 1 base and J by 7 bases, with 10 bases left in between. Germline CDR1 is SGHVS and CDR2 is FNYEAQ. The CDR3 totals 13 residues. The CDR3 protein is CASSLGLDREAFF. The CDR3 DNA follows: TGTGCCAGCAGCTTAGGTCTGGACCGTGAAGCTTTCTTT.

A remark on this clonotype: A much bigger clone sits one base away, suggesting this may be a read error. J is TRBJ2-5 and V is TRBV7-9; the match to TRBD1 covers 9 bases. Germline assignment: CDR1 SEHNR and CDR2 FQNEAQ (reference sequence). Germline trimming cut 5 bases from V and 7 bases from J; bases unmatched to any gene: 8. This CDR3 comprises 14 residues. This CDR3 reads CASSPGTGLGTQYF. Here the CDR3 DNA reads TGTGCCAGCAGCCCGGGGACAGGGCTGGGGACCCAGTACTTC.

This clonotype occurred many times. CDR3 residues: CASSLEGFTEAFF. DNA for the CDR3: TGTGCCAGCAGTTTAGAAGGGTTTACTGAAGCTTTCTTT. This sequence joins TRBV12-3 or TRBV12-4 and TRBJ1-1, with no clear D. The CDR3 runs to 13 residues. Between the trimmed V and J ends, which lost 1 base and 5 bases, there was a span of 8 bases.

In regard to this clonotype: One end of the junction is discordant with germline, which a read error may explain. The CDR3 DNA follows: TGTGCCCGCCGCCAGTGGTGGGGCTTCTACGCGCAGTACTTC. It yields the protein CARRQWWGFYAQYF. This rearrangement joins TRBV7-2 to TRBJ2-7; D perhaps matches TRBD1 (5 bases). This CDR3 contains 14 residues. Per the germline V gene, CDR1 is SGHTA and CDR2 is FQGNSA. Combining the CDR3 with reference TRBV7-2 and TRBJ2-7 gives the whole variable domain GAGVSQSPSNKVTEKGKDVELRCDPISGHTALYWYRQSLGQGLEFLIYFQGNSAPDKSGLPSDRFSAERTGGSVSTLTIQRTQQEDSAVYLCARRQWWGFYAQYFGPGTRLTVT.

This clonotype appeared many times. The chain uses TRBV27 and TRBJ1-5; D may be TRBD1 (6 bases). Deletions cut 3 bases from V and 3 bases from J, with 15 bases between. The CDR3 length is 16 residues. Germline assignment: CDR1 MNHEY and CDR2 SMNVEV (reference sequence). CDR3 DNA sequence: TGTGCCAGCAGTTTTTTAACAGGGAGGAACAATCAGCCCCAGCATTTT. This translates into CASSFLTGRNNQPQHF.

With regard to this clonotype: A much larger clone sits a single nucleotide away, making a read error possible. The rearrangement uses TRBV19 and TRBJ1-4, with 7 bases lining up with TRBD1. Per the germline V gene, CDR1 is LNHDA and CDR2 is SQIVND (reference sequence). With V trimmed by 6 bases and J by 8 bases, 12 bases remained unmatched. The CDR3 is 15 residues long. Written as DNA, the CDR3 is TGTGCCAGTAGCAACGCGGTGGGACAGAGCGAAAAACTGTTTTTT. This encodes CASSNAVGQSEKLFF.

This clonotype has at least ten counts. The rearrangement uses TRBV4-1 and TRBJ2-7, with no clear D. From germline, CDR1 is MGHRA and CDR2 YSYEKL. This CDR3 region has 15 residues. With 2 bases removed from V and 4 bases from J, the gap between germline ends came to 15 bases. This chain's CDR3 is CASSQTGPGEYEQYF. The CDR3 DNA reads TGCGCCAGCAGCCAAACCGGGCCAGGAGAGTACGAGCAGTACTTC.

As regards this clonotype: One end of the junction is discordant with germline, which a read error may explain. The J gene is TRBJ1-5, the V gene TRBV12-3 or TRBV12-4; tentative D call: TRBD1 (5 bases). The CDR3 consists of 13 residues. DNA for the CDR3: TGTGCCAGCAGTTTAGCGCGGGGGGAGCCCCAGCGTTTT. Translating it yields CASSLARGEPQRF.

This clonotype came up many times. The chain uses TRBV14 and TRBJ2-7, with D hard to call. This CDR3 is built from 14 residues. V lost 0 bases and J lost 5, with 11 bases in between. CDR1 and CDR2 (germline): SGHDN, FVKESK. The DNA of the CDR3 is TGTGCCAGCAGCCAAGACGAAAGGATGGACGAGCAGTACTTC. The encoded protein is CASSQDERMDEQYF.

This clonotype was seen ten or more times. V usage is TRBV28 and J usage is TRBJ2-7; maybe TRBD2 (5 bases). Germline V CDR1 and CDR2: MDHEN, SYDVKM. This CDR3 is built from 12 residues. Trimming left V 6 bases short and J 6 bases short, with 12 bases between. This chain's CDR3 is CASSAVRVEQYF. In DNA, the CDR3 is TGTGCCAGCAGCGCCGTGCGGGTCGAGCAGTACTTC.

In this sample, this clonotype turned up a few times. A read error may be the cause here, since a much bigger clone is one base away. V is TRBV7-9 and J is TRBJ1-1, with a tentative D call TRBD1 (6 bases). V was trimmed by 5 bases and J by 10 bases, leaving 17 bases between them. The CDR3 has 13 amino acids. Germline CDR1 SEHNR, CDR2 FQNEAQ (reference sequence). CDR3 bases: TGTGCCAGCAGCCCAACGGGACAAGATGTAGCTTTCTTT. This sequence encodes CASSPTGQDVAFF.

This clonotype has a count of ten or more. This sequence joins TRBV12-3 or TRBV12-4 and TRBJ2-7; D not certain. V was shortened by 7 bases and J by 2 bases, with 18 bases between the two germline ends. The CDR3 is 15 amino acids. The DNA for the CDR3 is TGTGCCAGCAAATCAGGCGGATCCGTCACCTACGAGCAGTACTTC. Protein sequence: CASKSGGSVTYEQYF.

This clonotype was counted at least ten times. The chain carries TRBV4-2 and TRBJ1-1; the D is unclear. The CDR3 consists of 14 residues. CDR1 and CDR2 (germline): LGHNA, YNFKEQ. V lost 3 bases, J lost 1 base, and 9 bases lay in between. The CDR3 coding sequence is TGTGCCAGCAGCCAGCCAAGACAGAACACTGAAGCTTTCTTT. Translation: CASSQPRQNTEAFF.

Concerning this clonotype itself: This may stem from a read error, because a much larger clone lies one nucleotide away. The genes are TRBV19 and TRBJ1-5; D might be TRBD1 (5 bases). This CDR3 comprises 15 residues. Germline V CDR1 and CDR2: LNHDA, SQIVND (reference sequence). Trimming cost V 7 bases and J 9 bases, with 22 bases left between them. The CDR3: CASTGTHYSQGPQHF. The CDR3, as DNA: TGTGCCAGTACGGGGACTCATTATTCTCAGGGGCCCCAGCATTTT.

A word on this clonotype: One base away lies a much larger clone, so this may be a sequencing read error. The chain has TRBV2 and TRBJ2-6; either TRBD1 or TRBD2 may supply D (6 bases each). The CDR3 is 15 amino acids. From germline, CDR1 is SNHLY and CDR2 FYNNEI. Here the CDR3 reads CASRGRSSGADVLTF. The CDR3 DNA reads TGTGCCAGCAGGGGGCGTTCATCGGGGGCCGACGTCCTGACTTTC.

This clonotype was detected many times. V is TRBV4-3 and J is TRBJ2-3, with D unclear. The CDR3 totals 16 residues. Trimming shortened V by 0 bases and J by 3 bases, and 13 bases separated the two germline ends. Germline V gene data show CDR1 as LGHNA and CDR2 as YSLEER. Here the CDR3 reads CASSQDGDLRTDTQYF. The CDR3 region has the DNA TGCGCCAGCAGCCAAGATGGGGATTTAAGGACAGATACGCAGTATTTT.

For this clonotype: This may be a read error: a much more frequent sequence differs by one nucleotide. For the CDR3, the DNA is TGTGCCAGCACGCTATCCGGGGGCCTCCCCGGGGGGCTGTTTTTT. It encodes CASTLSGGLPGGLFF. This chain uses TRBV2 with TRBJ2-2; D is tentatively TRBD1 or TRBD2 (6 bases each). Per germline, CDR1 SNHLY and CDR2 FYNNEI. The CDR3 sequence is 15 residues long. Full variable domain (rest looked up from reference TRBV2 and TRBJ2-2): EPEVTQTPSHQVTQMGQEVILRCVPISNHLYFYWYRQILGQKVEFLVSFYNNEISEKSEIFDDQFSVERPDGSNFTLKIRSTKLEDSAMYFCASTLSGGLPGGLFFGEGSRLTVL.

In this sample, this clonotype turned up many times. A junction end diverges from the germline sequence, so it may reflect a read error. This CDR3 reads CASSSTLPQGNFQETQYF. Here the CDR3 DNA reads TGTGCTAGCAGCTCGACACTACCCCAGGGTAATTTCCAAGAGACCCAGTACTTC. V usage is TRBV7-7 and J usage is TRBJ2-5; D might be TRBD1 (5 bases). Germline CDR1 is SSHAT and CDR2 is FNYEAQ (reference sequence). This CDR3 has 18 residues.

A note on this clonotype: Given the absence of the conserved phenylalanine or tryptophan at the CDR3 end, a read error is likely. The rearrangement links TRBV4-3 to TRBJ2-3; TRBD2 matches at 11 bases. Germline values: CDR1 LGHNA, CDR2 YSLEER. V was pared by 4 bases and J by 4 bases, with 4 bases of the junction left unmatched. The CDR3 length is 15 residues. CDR3: CASSPTSGVSDTQYL. The CDR3 DNA follows: TGCGCCAGCAGCCCGACTAGCGGGGTTTCAGATACGCAGTATCTT.

This clonotype occurred many times. The chain recombines TRBV30 with TRBJ1-2; 10 positions agree with TRBD1. Looked up from germline, CDR1 is GTSNPN and CDR2 is SVGIG (reference sequence). V shed 0 bases and J 2 bases; nucleotides not matched to a gene: 3. The CDR3 sequence is 15 residues long. The CDR3 sequence is CAWSVTGGRNYGYTF. DNA for the CDR3: TGTGCCTGGAGTGTGACAGGGGGCAGAAACTATGGCTACACCTTC.

The rearrangement uses TRBV12-3 or TRBV12-4 and TRBJ1-3; D not certain. V lost 7 bases and J 1 base, leaving 17 bases between the germline ends. CDR3 length: 16 amino acids. CDR3 coding DNA: TGTGCCAGCACCTTCATGGTAGGAGTTTCTGGAAACACCATATATTTT. Its protein product is CASTFMVGVSGNTIYF.

The table lists this clonotype with many counts. The V gene is TRBV28, the J gene TRBJ2-1; the D gene is possibly TRBD2 (6 bases). CDR1 is MDHEN, CDR2 SYDVKM, per germline. The CDR3 covers 12 residues. The V end lost 5 bases, the J end lost 14 bases, and 16 bases lay between the germline ends. CDR3 sequence (DNA): TGTGCCAGCAGTCCAGGTCGGAGGAGGGAGTTCTTC. It translates to CASSPGRRREFF.

This clonotype was observed at least ten times. This chain connects TRBV6-1 to TRBJ1-1; no definite D call. The CDR3 is made up of 15 amino acids. Deletions cut 0 bases from V and 1 base from J, with 9 bases between. The V gene's germline CDR1 is MNHNS and CDR2 SASEGT. The CDR3 DNA follows: TGTGCCAGCAGTGAAGCGAACCGCCGGAACACTGAAGCTTTCTTT. It specifies CASSEANRRNTEAFF.

The gene calls are TRBV7-9 and TRBJ1-2; 7 positions agree with TRBD1. J gave up 3 bases and V 1 base, and 5 bases lay outside the gene matches. Germline-derived CDR1 and CDR2 are SEHNR and FQNEAQ (reference sequence). The CDR3 loop spans 15 amino acids. The CDR3 here is CASSLGDSFYYGYTF. The CDR3 coding sequence is TGTGCCAGCAGCTTAGGGGACAGCTTTTACTATGGCTACACCTTC.

The chain is built from TRBV6-2 or TRBV6-3 and TRBJ1-2; D uncertain. Germline V gene sequence: CDR1 MNHEY, CDR2 SVGEGT. The V and J ends lost 5 bases and 5 bases respectively, with 12 bases between them. The CDR3 sequence is 13 residues long. DNA of the CDR3: TGTGCCAGCAGTCCAGTTCTAATATATGGCTACACCTTC. It is translated as CASSPVLIYGYTF.

As regards this clonotype: One base away lies a much larger clone, so this may be a sequencing read error. The genes are TRBV7-3 and TRBJ2-3; 12 bases are a match to TRBD2. CDR3 length: 15 amino acids. Germline values: CDR1 SGHTA, CDR2 FQGTGA. CDR3 nucleotides: TGTTCCAGCAGCCGGACTAGCGGGACCACAGATACGCAGTATTTT. Protein product: CSSSRTSGTTDTQYF. The full variable domain, rest sourced from reference TRBV7-3 and TRBJ2-3, is GAGVSQTPSNKVTEKGKYVELRCDPISGHTALYWYRQSLGQGPEFLIYFQGTGAADDSGLPNDRFFAVRPEGSVSTLKIQRTERGDSAVYLCSSSRTSGTTDTQYFGPGTRLTVL.

This clonotype was observed at least ten times. The chain couples TRBV12-3 or TRBV12-4 to TRBJ2-2; D is uncertain. Trimming cost V 2 bases and J 6 bases, with 7 bases left between them. This CDR3 region has 13 residues. This CDR3 reads CASSLYVAGELFF. The CDR3 DNA sequence: TGTGCCAGCAGTTTATATGTCGCCGGGGAGCTGTTTTTT.

With regard to this clonotype: A read error may be the cause here, since a much bigger clone is one base away. This chain connects TRBV12-3 or TRBV12-4 to TRBJ2-2; no firm D call. This CDR3 comprises 15 residues. Trimming took 5 bases from V and 4 from J, leaving 14 bases between them. The CDR3 region is CASSPAGPSTGELFF. CDR3 bases: TGTGCCAGCAGTCCCGCTGGGCCGAGCACCGGGGAGCTGTTTTTT.

This clonotype was seen at least ten times. This sequence joins TRBV7-9 and TRBJ2-2; TRBD1 aligns across 7 bases. V lost 5 bases and J lost 1; bases outside the gene matches: 1. The CDR3 extends over 14 amino acids. Germline V gene data show CDR1 as SEHNR and CDR2 as FQNEAQ (reference sequence). CDR3 sequence (DNA): TGTGCCAGCAGCGGGGACAGGAACACCGGGGAGCTGTTTTTT. Translated: CASSGDRNTGELFF.

Comments on this clonotype: A much larger clone sits a single nucleotide away, making a read error possible. The chain combines TRBV9 with TRBJ2-3; D may match TRBD1 or TRBD2 (5 bases each). The CDR3 is 15 residues long. Germline lookup yields CDR1 SGDLS and CDR2 YYNGEE. The CDR3 spells CASGVVGAHTDTQYF. CDR3 sequence (DNA): TGTGCCAGCGGCGTAGTCGGGGCCCACACAGATACGCAGTATTTT.

CDR3 DNA sequence: TGTGCCAGCAGCACCCAGCGGGGGGGCGTGTACGAGCAGTACTTC. Translating gives CASSTQRGGVYEQYF. V usage is TRBV7-2 and J usage is TRBJ2-7, with 10 bases identical to TRBD2. J gave up 4 bases and V 5 bases, and 8 bases lay outside the gene matches. The germline gives CDR1 SGHTA, CDR2 FQGNSA. The length of the CDR3 is 15 residues.